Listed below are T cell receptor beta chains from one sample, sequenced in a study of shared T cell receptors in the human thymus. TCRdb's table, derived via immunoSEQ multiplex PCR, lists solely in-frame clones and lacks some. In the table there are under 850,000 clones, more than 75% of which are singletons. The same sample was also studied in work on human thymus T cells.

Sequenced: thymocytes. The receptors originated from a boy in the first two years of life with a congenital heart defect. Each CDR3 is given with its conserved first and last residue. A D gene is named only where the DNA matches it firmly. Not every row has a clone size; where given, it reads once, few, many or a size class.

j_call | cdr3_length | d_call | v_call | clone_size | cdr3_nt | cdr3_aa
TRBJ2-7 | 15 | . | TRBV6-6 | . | TGTGCCAGCAGTTACACCGACAAGGGGAACTACGAGCAGTACTTC | CASSYTDKGNYEQYF
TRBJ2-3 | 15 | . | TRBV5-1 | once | TGCGCCAGCAGCTTGTTGGGGGCAAGCACAGATACGCAGTATTTT | CASSLLGASTDTQYF
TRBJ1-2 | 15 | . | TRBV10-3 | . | TGTGCCATCTTCAGAGGAGGGGAGGAGGACTATGGCTACACCTTC | CAIFRGGEEDYGYTF
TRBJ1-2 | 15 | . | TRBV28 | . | TGTGCCAGCAGTTTACAGGGACTTACTAACTATGGCTACACCTTC | CASSLQGLTNYGYTF
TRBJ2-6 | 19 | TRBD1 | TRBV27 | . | TGTGCCAGCAGTTTATCCCCCAGAGGGGGCGGCTCTGGGGCCAACGTCCTGACTTTC | CASSLSPRGGGSGANVLTF
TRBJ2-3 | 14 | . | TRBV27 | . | TGTGCCAGCAGTCTTCGGCGGGCAACAGATACGCAGTATTTT | CASSLRRATDTQYF
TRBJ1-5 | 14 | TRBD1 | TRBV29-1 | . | TGCAGCGTCCAGGACAGGGACTACAATCAGCCCCAGCATTTT | CSVQDRDYNQPQHF
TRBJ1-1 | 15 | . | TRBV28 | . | TGTGCCAGCAGCCAAACAGTCGGGAGGGCCACTGAAGCTTTCTTT | CASSQTVGRATEAFF
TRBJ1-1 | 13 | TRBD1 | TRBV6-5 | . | TGTGCCAGCAGGGGGGGGACAGGCACTGAAGCTTTCTTT | CASRGGTGTEAFF
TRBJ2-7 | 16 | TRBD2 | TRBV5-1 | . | TGCGCCAGCAGCCCATCGACTAGCGGGAGGAGGTACGAGCAGTACTTC | CASSPSTSGRRYEQYF
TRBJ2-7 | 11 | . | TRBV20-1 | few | TGCAGTGCTCCGAGACTAGACGAGCAGTACTTC | CSAPRLDEQYF
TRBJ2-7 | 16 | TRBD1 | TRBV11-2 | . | TGTGCCAGCAGCTGGGACAGGGGGCTTAGCTCCTACGAGCAGTACTTC | CASSWDRGLSSYEQYF
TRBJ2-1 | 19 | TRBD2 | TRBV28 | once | TGTGCCAGCAGCCGAAGGACTAGCGGGAAGGGGTTACATACGAATGAGCAGTTCTTC | CASSRRTSGKGLHTNEQFF
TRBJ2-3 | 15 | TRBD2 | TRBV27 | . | TGTGCCAGCAGTTTAGAAGCGGGAGGGGGAAGGACGCAGTATTTT | CASSLEAGGGRTQYF
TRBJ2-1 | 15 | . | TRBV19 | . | TGTGCCAGTAGTATAGAGGGTCGACGGGTCGATGAGCAGTTCTTC | CASSIEGRRVDEQFF
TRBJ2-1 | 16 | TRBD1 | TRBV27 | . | TGTGCCAGCAGTTTACCCCCCGGGACAGGGTACAATGAGCAGTTCTTC | CASSLPPGTGYNEQFF
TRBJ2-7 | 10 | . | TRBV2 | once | TGTGCCAGCAGTGTATACGAGCAGTACTTC | CASSVYEQYF
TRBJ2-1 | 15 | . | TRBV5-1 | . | TGCGCCAGCAGCTTAACAGATTTATCACAGGGTGAGCAGTTCTTC | CASSLTDLSQGEQFF
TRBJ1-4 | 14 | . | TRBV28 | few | TGTGCCAGCAGCCCGACAGGAACTAATGAAAAACTGTTTTTT | CASSPTGTNEKLFF
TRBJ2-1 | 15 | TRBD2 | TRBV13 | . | TGTGCCAGCAGCCCAAGGTCGGGAGGAAACAATGAGCAGTTCTTC | CASSPRSGGNNEQFF
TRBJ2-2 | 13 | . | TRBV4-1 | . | TGCGCCAGCAGCCCTAGGACTGCCGGGGAGCTGTTTTTT | CASSPRTAGELFF
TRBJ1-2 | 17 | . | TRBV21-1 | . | TGTGCCAGCAGCAAAGGATCCCAGGGGGAGAGGGCCTATGGCTACACCTTC | CASSKGSQGERAYGYTF
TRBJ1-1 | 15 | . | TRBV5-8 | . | TGTGCCAGCAGCTTGAGTCGGGCGGGGTGTACTGAAGCTTTCTTT | CASSLSRAGCTEAFF
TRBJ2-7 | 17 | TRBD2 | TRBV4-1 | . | TGCGCCAGCAGCCTCCGGGACTATGGGGGATATTCCTACGAGCAGTACTTC | CASSLRDYGGYSYEQYF
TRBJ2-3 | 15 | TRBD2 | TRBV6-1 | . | TGTGCCAGCAGGGGGACTAGCGTTAGCACAGATACGCAGTATTTT | CASRGTSVSTDTQYF
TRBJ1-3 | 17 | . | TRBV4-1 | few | TGCGCCAGCAGCCAAGTATCCGGAGCTAGCTCTGGAAACACCATATATTTT | CASSQVSGASSGNTIYF
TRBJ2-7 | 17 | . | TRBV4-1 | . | TGCGCCAGCAGCCAAGACCCCCCTAGCATCGGCTCCTACGAGCAGTACTTC | CASSQDPPSIGSYEQYF
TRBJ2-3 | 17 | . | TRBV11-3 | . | TGTGCCAGCAGCTTTGTGGCGGGACGAAATAGCACAGATACGCAGTATTTT | CASSFVAGRNSTDTQYF
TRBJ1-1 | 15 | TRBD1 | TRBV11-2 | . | TGTGCCAGCAGGGGGGACAGGGGAAGAAACACTGAAGCTTTCTTT | CASRGDRGRNTEAFF
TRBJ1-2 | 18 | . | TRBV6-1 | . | TGTGCCAGCAGTGAGGATAAGGGCAGGGCCACGAGGTACTATGGCTACACCTTC | CASSEDKGRATRYYGYTF
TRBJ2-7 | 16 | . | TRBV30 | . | TGTGCCTGGAGTTGCCCGGGACGGGGGATTACCTACGAGCAGTACTTC | CAWSCPGRGITYEQYF
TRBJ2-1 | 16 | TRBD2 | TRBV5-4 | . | TGTGCCAGCAGCTTGGATGGGGGACTAGCGGGCTATGAGCAGTTCTTC | CASSLDGGLAGYEQFF
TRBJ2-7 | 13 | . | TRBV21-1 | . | TGTGCCAGCAGTTGGACAGGGACCTACGAGCAGTACTTC | CASSWTGTYEQYF
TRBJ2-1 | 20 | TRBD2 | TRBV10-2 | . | TGCGCCAGCAGTGACGGCCTAGGACTAGCGGGAGTAAGGGCAAACAATGAGCAGTTCTTC | CASSDGLGLAGVRANNEQFF
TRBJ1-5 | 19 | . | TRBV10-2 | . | TGCGCCAGCAGCTCCCCGGGACACCTCAGGGGTCATAGCAATCAGCCCCAGCATTTT | CASSSPGHLRGHSNQPQHF
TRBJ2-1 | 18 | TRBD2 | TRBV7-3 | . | TGTGCCAGCAGCTTATTGAAGAAAGGACTAGTCCCTGACAATGAGCAGTTCTTC | CASSLLKKGLVPDNEQFF
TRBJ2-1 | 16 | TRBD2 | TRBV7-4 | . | TGTGCCAGCAGCTTATGGGCTAGCGGGAGTAGAGATGAGCAGTTCTTC | CASSLWASGSRDEQFF
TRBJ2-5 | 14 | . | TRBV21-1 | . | TGTGCCAGCAGCAAAAGGAACAGGCAAGAGACCCAGTACTTC | CASSKRNRQETQYF
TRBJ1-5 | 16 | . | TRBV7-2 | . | TGTGCCAGCAGCTTACGGAGGGTGTTTGGCAATCAGCCCCAGCATTTT | CASSLRRVFGNQPQHF
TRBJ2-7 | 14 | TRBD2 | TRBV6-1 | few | TGTGCCAGCAGTGAGACTAGCGGGACCTACGAGCAGTACTTC | CASSETSGTYEQYF
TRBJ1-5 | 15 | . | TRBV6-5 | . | TGTGCCAGCAAGTCTGGGGGCGAAGTCCATCAGCCCCAGCATTTT | CASKSGGEVHQPQHF
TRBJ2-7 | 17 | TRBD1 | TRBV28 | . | TGTGCCAGCAGTGCCCACTGGACAGGGCAACGCAACTACGAGCAGTACTTC | CASSAHWTGQRNYEQYF
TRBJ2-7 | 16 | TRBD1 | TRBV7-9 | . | TGTGCCAGCAGCTTAGCCTGGGGGACAGGGTACTACGAGCAGTACTTC | CASSLAWGTGYYEQYF
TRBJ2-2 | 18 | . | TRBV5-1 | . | TGCGCCAGCAGCTTGGAGTCCTCACGGACTGCGAACACCGGGGAGCTGTTTTTT | CASSLESSRTANTGELFF
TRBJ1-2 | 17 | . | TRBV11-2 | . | TGTGCCAGCAGCTCCCAGAAGGATGCAGGGGCGCACTATGGCTACACCTTC | CASSSQKDAGAHYGYTF
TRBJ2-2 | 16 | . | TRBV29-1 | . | TGCAGCGTTGCTAGCTCCCCCCGGGCCTCAGCCGGGGAGCTGTTTTTT | CSVASSPRASAGELFF
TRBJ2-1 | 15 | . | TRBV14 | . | TGTGCCAGCAGCCACGATACAGGGAGTTACAATGAGCAGTTCTTC | CASSHDTGSYNEQFF
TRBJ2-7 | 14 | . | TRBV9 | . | TGTGCCAGCAGCGTAGCTGGGACTTCGTACGAGCAGTACTTC | CASSVAGTSYEQYF
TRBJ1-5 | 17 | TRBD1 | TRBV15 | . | TGTGCCACCAGCAGAGAAAACAACAGGGGCCCCAATCAGCCCCAGCATTTT | CATSRENNRGPNQPQHF
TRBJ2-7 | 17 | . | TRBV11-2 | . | TGTGCCAGCAGCTTATGGCTGGGAAGAAGACTAACGGGGGAGCAGTACTTC | CASSLWLGRRLTGEQYF